One and the same sample provided the 25 T cell receptor beta chains below, sequenced in a study of T-cell reconstitution after alpha-beta-depleted transplantation in children. Broader study findings: Hyperexpanded clones declined; after one year, newly produced T cells mostly supplied diversity.

Their cognate antigens are unknown. Unique molecular identifiers were incorporated into the prepared TCRbeta library. TCRdb recomputed calls from the PCR reads with MiXCR, one row per CDR3 protein. The table shows about 300,000 distinct CDR3 sequences, with almost 8% occurring only once. Material: peripheral blood, obtained 360 days after TCRalphabeta/CD19-depleted stem cell transplant. These receptors came from a female patient aged 2-9 years who had a stem cell transplant for Fanconi anemia, so the T cells may come from the graft donor.

The gene calls are TRBV6-1 and TRBJ2-7; D perhaps matches TRBD1 (6 bases). This CDR3 region has 15 residues. Germline CDR1 reads MNHNS; CDR2 reads SASEGT. CDR3 region: CASTEGQRNSYEQYV. The CDR3 bases are TGTGCCAGCACTGAAGGACAGCGAAACTCCTACGAGCAGTACGTC.

This clonotype was detected only once. The chain links TRBV3-1 to TRBJ1-2; no clear D. In germline, CDR1 is LGHDT, CDR2 YNNKEL (reference sequence). This CDR3 contains 13 residues. Trimming pared 0 bases from V and 8 bases from J, leaving 10 bases between. The CDR3 reads CASSQDGWEGYTF. The CDR3 coding sequence is TGTGCCAGCAGCCAAGATGGATGGGAGGGCTACACCTTC. Variable domain in full (rest from reference TRBV3-1 and TRBJ1-2): DTAVSQTPKYLVTQMGNDKSIKCEQNLGHDTMYWYKQDSKKFLKIMFSYNNKELIINETVPNRFSPKSPDKAHLNLHINSLELGDSAVYFCASSQDGWEGYTFGSGTRLTVV.

This clonotype was detected many times. The chain links TRBV29-1 to TRBJ2-7; D is possibly TRBD1 or TRBD2 (5 bases each). V dropped 7 bases and J dropped 5 bases, with 15 bases sitting between them. This CDR3 region has 12 residues. Per germline, CDR1 SQVTM and CDR2 ANQGSEA. The CDR3 DNA reads TGCAGCGGCTACACTTGGGGGAACGAGCAGTACTTC. It yields the protein CSGYTWGNEQYF.

This clonotype was counted between two and nine times. The chain uses TRBV11-2 and TRBJ2-5; possibly TRBD2 for D (6 bases). V was shortened by 1 base and J by 2 bases, with 20 bases between the two germline ends. Germline V gene sequence: CDR1 SGHAT, CDR2 FQNNGV. The CDR3 totals 18 residues. The DNA of the CDR3 is TGTGCCAGCAGCTTAGGGGTCTCCGGGACTGCCTTGCAAGAGACCCAGTACTTC. This gives the protein CASSLGVSGTALQETQYF.

This clonotype was recorded many times. The rearrangement links TRBV5-1 to TRBJ2-6, with TRBD2 matching 11 bases. V shed 1 base and J 0 bases; nucleotides not matched to a gene: 3. The length of the CDR3 is 18 residues. CDR1 is SGHRS, CDR2 YFSETQ, per germline. In DNA form, the CDR3 reads TGCGCCAGCAGCTTGCGACTAGCGGGACTCTCTGGGGCCAACGTCCTGACTTTC. Its protein product is CASSLRLAGLSGANVLTF.

This clonotype has a count of ten or more. The chain has TRBV7-8 and TRBJ1-1; TRBD1 agrees at 9 bases. The CDR3 spans 15 residues. Germline V gene data show CDR1 as SGHVS and CDR2 as FQNEAQ. V shed 5 bases and J 5 bases; nucleotides not matched to a gene: 9. The CDR3 loop is CASSTHRGRGTEAFF. CDR3 DNA sequence: TGTGCCAGCAGCACCCACAGGGGGCGAGGGACTGAAGCTTTCTTT.

The count of this clonotype is one. The chain has TRBV11-2 and TRBJ1-1; TRBD1 might be the D (5 bases). This CDR3 spans 13 amino acids. Deletions cut 6 bases from V and 3 bases from J, with 11 bases between. The germline V gene encodes CDR1 SGHAT and CDR2 FQNNGV. For the CDR3, the DNA is TGTGCCAGCAGGCCTCGGGGGGACACTGAAGCTTTCTTT. Protein: CASRPRGDTEAFF.

This clonotype was seen only a few times. V and J are TRBV20-1 and TRBJ2-7; D is perhaps TRBD2 (6 bases). V was clipped by 2 bases and J by 5 bases, with 13 bases between them. CDR3 size: 13 residues. CDR1 is DFQATT, CDR2 SNEGSKA, per germline (reference sequence). The CDR3 DNA reads TGCAGTGCTAGATATCGGACTACAAACGAGCAGTACTTC. Protein: CSARYRTTNEQYF.

This clonotype was seen ten or more times. The chain employs TRBV25-1 and TRBJ2-3; the D gene is possibly TRBD1 (5 bases). This CDR3 spans 16 amino acids. The germline gives CDR1 MGHDK, CDR2 SYGVNS. The V end lost 3 bases, the J end lost 0 bases, and 13 bases lay between the germline ends. CDR3 region: CASSEFGHPSTDTQYF. CDR3 DNA sequence: TGTGCCAGCAGTGAGTTCGGACATCCTAGCACAGATACGCAGTATTTT.

This clonotype was observed at least ten times. This chain links TRBV12-3 or TRBV12-4 with TRBJ2-1, with 7 bases lining up with TRBD2. The CDR3 loop spans 13 amino acids. With V trimmed by 8 bases and J by 8 bases, 9 bases remained unmatched. The CDR3 DNA sequence: TGTGCCAGCGCGCCAGGACTAGTTCATGAGCAGTTCTTC. Translating it yields CASAPGLVHEQFF.

This clonotype appeared a few times. This chain links TRBV11-1 with TRBJ1-1, with D uncertain. The CDR3 has 18 residues. The germline gives CDR1 SGHAT, CDR2 FQDESV (reference sequence). Trimming pared 0 bases from V and 0 bases from J, leaving 17 bases between. The CDR3 loop reads CASSLAPSGSTLNTEAFF. CDR3 nucleotide sequence: TGTGCCAGCAGCTTAGCGCCCTCGGGCAGTACCTTGAACACTGAAGCTTTCTTT.

This clonotype showed up many times. The chain employs TRBV3-1 and TRBJ2-1; tentatively, D is TRBD1 or TRBD2 (6 bases each). Trimming left V 1 base short and J 4 bases short, with 11 bases between. The CDR3 is 15 amino acids. CDR1 and CDR2 from the germline V gene are LGHDT and YNNKEL (reference sequence). The CDR3 is CASSQARGQYNEQFF. CDR3 DNA sequence: TGTGCCAGCAGCCAAGCCCGGGGGCAATACAATGAGCAGTTCTTC.

This clonotype was observed a single time. The gene calls are TRBV7-7 and TRBJ2-2; 9 nucleotides line up with TRBD1. V was pared by 5 bases and J by 5 bases, with 9 bases of the junction left unmatched. The germline V gene encodes CDR1 SSHAT and CDR2 FNYEAQ (reference sequence). The CDR3 loop spans 16 amino acids. As DNA, the CDR3 is TGTGCCAGCAGCCTGCGTCCCGGGACAGGGACCGGGGAGCTGTTTTTT. Translating gives CASSLRPGTGTGELFF.

This clonotype has a count of ten or more. This sequence joins TRBV28 and TRBJ2-7, with D possibly matching TRBD2 (6 bases). The CDR3 is 21 residues long. V was pared by 3 bases and J by 2 bases, with 32 bases between. Germline V lookup: CDR1 MDHEN, CDR2 SYDVKM. CDR3 sequence reads: CASSFSGLGRGSGEYPYEQYF. CDR3 DNA: TGTGCCAGCAGTTTTTCCGGTCTCGGAAGGGGCTCGGGAGAGTATCCCTACGAGCAGTACTTC.

This clonotype was recorded at least ten times. This chain links TRBV15 with TRBJ2-7; 8 nucleotides align to TRBD2. Germline V lookup: CDR1 LNHNV, CDR2 YYDKDF (reference sequence). V gave up 1 base and J gave up 6 bases; unmatched junction bases: 11. The CDR3 extends over 16 amino acids. This CDR3 is CATSRGIAGLSGEQYF. The CDR3 DNA is TGTGCCACCAGCAGAGGAATAGCGGGATTGAGTGGCGAGCAGTACTTC. Together with reference TRBV15 and TRBJ2-7, the CDR3 gives the full variable domain: DAMVIQNPRYQVTQFGKPVTLSCSQTLNHNVMYWYQQKSSQAPKLLFHYYDKDFNNEADTPDNFQSRRPNTSFCFLDIRSPGLGDTAMYLCATSRGIAGLSGEQYFGPGTRLTVT.

This clonotype was seen many times. The V and J genes are TRBV12-3 or TRBV12-4 and TRBJ1-6; the match to TRBD1 covers 7 bases. V lost 6 bases to trimming and J lost 9 bases; unmatched junction nucleotides: 2. This CDR3 region has 12 residues. The CDR3 sequence: CASSSGGSPLHF. The CDR3 DNA is TGTGCCAGCAGCTCAGGGGGTTCACCCCTCCACTTT.

Only a few counts were recorded for this clonotype. J is TRBJ2-1 and V is TRBV7-8; 13 positions agree with TRBD2. Trimming took 2 bases from V and 9 from J; bases not matched to a gene: 16. CDR3 length equals 19 residues. The germline CDR1 and CDR2 sequences are SGHVS and FQNEAQ. DNA for the CDR3: TGTGCCAGCAGCTTACCACGGACTAGCGGGGGAGGGGATACGGGTGAGCAGTTCTTC. Its protein is CASSLPRTSGGGDTGEQFF.

The table lists this clonotype with a few counts. The chain is built from TRBV4-3 and TRBJ1-2, with D possibly TRBD1 on 5 matching bases. The CDR3 runs to 15 residues. The germline gives CDR1 LGHNA, CDR2 YSLEER. V was cut by 2 bases and J by 5 bases, with 15 bases left in between. This chain's CDR3 is CASSQQFGTAYGYTF. CDR3 sequence (DNA): TGCGCCAGCAGCCAACAATTCGGGACGGCGTATGGCTACACCTTC.

This clonotype was seen at least ten times. The gene calls are TRBV5-1 and TRBJ2-3; 8 bases agree with TRBD2. With 6 bases clipped from V and 3 bases from J, the junction kept 6 bases outside the gene matches. In germline, CDR1 is SGHRS, CDR2 YFSETQ. This CDR3 has 14 residues. The CDR3 spells CASNGSGGTDTQYF. The CDR3 DNA reads TGCGCCAGCAATGGGAGCGGGGGTACAGATACGCAGTATTTT.

This clonotype has a count of ten or more. This sequence joins TRBV12-3 or TRBV12-4 and TRBJ2-2; 11 bases agree with TRBD1. The CDR3 is 15 amino acids. V lost 5 bases and J lost 7; bases outside the gene matches: 6. CDR3 in amino acids: CASSLGQGAGGELFF. The CDR3 DNA follows: TGTGCCAGCAGTCTAGGACAGGGGGCCGGCGGGGAGCTGTTTTTT.

The genes are TRBV11-1 and TRBJ2-5, with TRBD2 identical over 12 bases. CDR1 and CDR2 (germline): SGHAT, FQDESV (reference sequence). CDR3 size: 17 residues. Germline trimming cut 5 bases from V and 5 bases from J; bases unmatched to any gene: 12. CDR3 nucleotide sequence: TGTGCCAGCAGCCTCCGACTAGCGGGGGATATCTCGGAGACCCAGTACTTC. As protein: CASSLRLAGDISETQYF.

This clonotype occurred a few times. This chain joins TRBV15 and TRBJ1-1; no clear D gene. This CDR3 comprises 16 residues. The germline CDR1 and CDR2 sequences are LNHNV and YYDKDF (reference sequence). V dropped 0 bases and J dropped 1 base, with 12 bases sitting between them. Here the CDR3 DNA reads TGTGCCACCAGCAGAGATCCGGTGGCAAGGAACACTGAAGCTTTCTTT. It translates to CATSRDPVARNTEAFF.

The V call is TRBV7-8, the J call TRBJ1-5; D may be TRBD1 (5 bases). With 5 bases removed from V and 3 bases from J, the gap between germline ends came to 11 bases. The CDR3 covers 14 residues. CDR1 and CDR2 from the germline V gene are SGHVS and FQNEAQ. CDR3 residues: CASSAGRTNQPQHF. The CDR3 nucleotides are TGTGCCAGCAGCGCGGGACGGACCAATCAGCCCCAGCATTTT.

This clonotype has only a few counts. The chain recombines TRBV28 with TRBJ1-2; D may be TRBD1 (6 bases). Per the germline V gene, CDR1 is MDHEN and CDR2 is SYDVKM. The CDR3 consists of 15 residues. Trimming removed 3 bases from V and 4 bases from J, with 15 bases in between. The CDR3 nucleotides read TGTGCCAGCAGTTTTGTAGGACGGGGGCTCTATGGCTACACCTTC. Translation: CASSFVGRGLYGYTF.

The J gene is TRBJ2-7, the V gene TRBV7-2; 7 bases align to TRBD2. CDR1 SGHTA and CDR2 FQGNSA come from the germline V gene. The CDR3 loop spans 14 amino acids. V shed 5 bases, J shed 1 base, and the junction held 5 bases outside the gene matches. The chain's CDR3 is CASSPSGVSYEQYF. CDR3 nucleotides: TGTGCCAGCAGCCCTAGCGGTGTATCCTACGAGCAGTACTTC.